This TCR beta chain is drawn from a study of T cells in Graves' hyperthyroidism and ophthalmopathy. Study information: The authors collected peripheral blood at initial diagnosis, before any treatment.

There are a few counts of this clonotype. As yet, its antigen is unknown. The study, taken as a whole, reports: Ophthalmopathy was predicted by the model a median of around 5.9 months ahead of onset.

Template material for amplifying TCR beta CDR3 regions consisted of RNA transcripts. Carried out on the TCR CDR3, a first-round RT-PCR used the HTBI primer set. TCRdb processed the multiplex PCR reads anew with MiXCR; each CDR3 protein has one entry. The profile covers about 600,000 distinct CDR3 sequences, with approximately 15% appearing a single time and 2.5% to 4% taken by the ten largest. Fresh peripheral blood, less than 11 ml of it, supplied the PBMCs. The V gene's germline CDR1 is MNHNS and CDR2 SASEGT. The CDR3 runs 15 residues. V shed 7 bases, J shed 4 bases, and the junction held 9 bases outside the gene matches.

The chain couples TRBV6-1 to TRBJ2-2; 7 bases align to TRBD2. The clonotype was recovered from a woman between 40 and 55 years old with Graves' ophthalmopathy. The sample comprised blood. CDR3 nucleotides: TGTGCCAGCATATCTGCGGGAGCCAGCACCGGGGAGCTGTTTTTT. Translating it yields CASISAGASTGELFF.